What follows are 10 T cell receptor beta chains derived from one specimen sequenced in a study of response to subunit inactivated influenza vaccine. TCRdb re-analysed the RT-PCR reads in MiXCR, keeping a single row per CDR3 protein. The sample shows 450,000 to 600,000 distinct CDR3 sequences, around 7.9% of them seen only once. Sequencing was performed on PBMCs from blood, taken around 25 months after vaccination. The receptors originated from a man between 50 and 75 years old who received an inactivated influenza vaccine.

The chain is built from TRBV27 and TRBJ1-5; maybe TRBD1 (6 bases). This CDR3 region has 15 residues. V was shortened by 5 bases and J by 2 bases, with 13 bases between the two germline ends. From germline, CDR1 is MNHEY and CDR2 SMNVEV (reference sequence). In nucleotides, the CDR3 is TGTGCCAGCAGTCCCATCGGGGGGCGCAATCAGCCCCAGCATTTT. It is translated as CASSPIGGRNQPQHF.

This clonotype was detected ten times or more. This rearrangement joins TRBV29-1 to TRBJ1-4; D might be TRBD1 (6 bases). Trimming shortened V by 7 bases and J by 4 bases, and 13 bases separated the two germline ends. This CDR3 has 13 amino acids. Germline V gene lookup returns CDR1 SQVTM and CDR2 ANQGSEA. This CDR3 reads CSAGDNFNEKLFF. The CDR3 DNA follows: TGCAGCGCCGGGGACAACTTTAATGAAAAACTGTTTTTT.

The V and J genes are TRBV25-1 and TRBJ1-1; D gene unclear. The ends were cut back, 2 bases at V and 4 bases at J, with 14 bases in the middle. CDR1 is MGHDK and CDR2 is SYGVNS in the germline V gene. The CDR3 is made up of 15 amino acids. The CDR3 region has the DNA TGTGCCAGCAGTGAAGTCGGAGGAGGTAGCACTGAAGCTTTCTTT. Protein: CASSEVGGGSTEAFF.

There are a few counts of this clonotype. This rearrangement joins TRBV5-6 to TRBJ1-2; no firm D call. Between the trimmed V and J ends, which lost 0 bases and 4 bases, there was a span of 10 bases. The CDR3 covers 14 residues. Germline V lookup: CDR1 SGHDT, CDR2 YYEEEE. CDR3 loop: CASSLAGDGYGYTF. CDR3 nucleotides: TGTGCCAGCAGCTTGGCCGGCGACGGCTATGGCTACACCTTC.

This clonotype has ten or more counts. The CDR3 reads CASSQLGLGRDEQYF. The CDR3 DNA reads TGTGCCAGCAGCCAACTGGGACTAGGTCGGGACGAGCAGTACTTC. This sequence joins TRBV14 and TRBJ2-7; 8 bases are a match to TRBD2. Germline CDR1 SGHDN, CDR2 FVKESK. The V and J ends lost 2 bases and 5 bases, in that order; junction bases with no gene match: 8. CDR3 length equals 15 residues.

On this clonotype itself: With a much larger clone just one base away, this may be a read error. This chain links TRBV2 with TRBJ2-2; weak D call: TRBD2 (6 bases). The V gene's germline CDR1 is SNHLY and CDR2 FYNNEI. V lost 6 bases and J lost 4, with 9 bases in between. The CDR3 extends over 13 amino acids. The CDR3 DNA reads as TGTGCCAGCAGCGCGACTAGCACCGGGGAGCTGTTTTTT. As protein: CASSATSTGELFF.

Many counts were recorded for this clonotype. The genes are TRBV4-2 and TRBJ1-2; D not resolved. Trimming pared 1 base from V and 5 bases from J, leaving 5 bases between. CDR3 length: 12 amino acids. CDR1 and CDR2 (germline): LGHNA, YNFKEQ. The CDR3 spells CASSQGRYGYTF. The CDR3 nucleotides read TGTGCCAGCAGCCAAGGTCGATATGGCTACACCTTC.

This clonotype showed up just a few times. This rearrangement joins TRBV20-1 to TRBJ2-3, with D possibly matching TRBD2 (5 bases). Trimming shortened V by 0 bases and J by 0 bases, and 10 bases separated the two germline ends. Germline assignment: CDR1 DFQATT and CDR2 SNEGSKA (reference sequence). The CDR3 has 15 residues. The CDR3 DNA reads TGCAGTGCTAGAGAAGCGGCCAGGAGCACAGATACGCAGTATTTT. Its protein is CSAREAARSTDTQYF.

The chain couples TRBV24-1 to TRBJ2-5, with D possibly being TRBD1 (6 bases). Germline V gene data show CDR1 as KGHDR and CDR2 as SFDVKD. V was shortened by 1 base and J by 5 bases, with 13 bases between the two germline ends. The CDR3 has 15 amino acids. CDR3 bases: TGTGCCACCAGTGATTTCGGTCAGGGGTGGGAGACCCAGTACTTC. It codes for CATSDFGQGWETQYF.

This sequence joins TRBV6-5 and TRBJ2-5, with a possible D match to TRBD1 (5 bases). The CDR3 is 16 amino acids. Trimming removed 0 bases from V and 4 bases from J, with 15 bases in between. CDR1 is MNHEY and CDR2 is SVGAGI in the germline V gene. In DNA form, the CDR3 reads TGTGCCAGCAGTTACTCGAAGGCAGGGTCCCCAGAGACCCAGTACTTC. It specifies CASSYSKAGSPETQYF.